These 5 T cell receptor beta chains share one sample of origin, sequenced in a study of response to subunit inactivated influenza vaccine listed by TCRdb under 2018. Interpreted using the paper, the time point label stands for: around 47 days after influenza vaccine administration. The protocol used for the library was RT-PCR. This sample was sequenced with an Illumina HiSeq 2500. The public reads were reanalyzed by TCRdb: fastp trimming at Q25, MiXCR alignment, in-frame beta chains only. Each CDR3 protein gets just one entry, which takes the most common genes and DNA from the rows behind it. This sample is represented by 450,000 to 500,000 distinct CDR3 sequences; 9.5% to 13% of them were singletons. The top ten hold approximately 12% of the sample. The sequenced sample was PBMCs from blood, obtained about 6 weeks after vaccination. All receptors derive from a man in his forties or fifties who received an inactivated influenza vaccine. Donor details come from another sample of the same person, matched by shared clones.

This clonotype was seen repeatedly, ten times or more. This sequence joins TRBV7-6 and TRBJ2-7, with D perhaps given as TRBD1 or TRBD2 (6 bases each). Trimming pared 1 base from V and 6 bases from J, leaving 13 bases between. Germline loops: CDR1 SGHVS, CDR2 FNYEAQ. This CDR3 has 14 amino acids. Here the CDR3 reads CASSLGGGTVEQYF. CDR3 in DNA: TGTGCCAGCAGCTTAGGAGGGGGGACGGTCGAGCAGTACTTC. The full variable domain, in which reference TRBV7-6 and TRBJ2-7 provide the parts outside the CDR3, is GAGVSQSPRYKVTKRGQDVALRCDPISGHVSLYWYRQALGQGPEFLTYFNYEAQQDKSGLPNDRFSAERPEGSISTLTIQRTEQRDSAMYRCASSLGGGTVEQYFGPGTRLTVT.

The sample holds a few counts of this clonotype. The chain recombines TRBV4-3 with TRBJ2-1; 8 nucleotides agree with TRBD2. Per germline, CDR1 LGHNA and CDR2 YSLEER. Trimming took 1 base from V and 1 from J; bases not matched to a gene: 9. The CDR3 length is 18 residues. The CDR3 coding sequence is TGCGCCAGCAGCCAAGGGTCTGGACTAGCTGGTTCCTACAATGAGCAGTTCTTC. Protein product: CASSQGSGLAGSYNEQFF.

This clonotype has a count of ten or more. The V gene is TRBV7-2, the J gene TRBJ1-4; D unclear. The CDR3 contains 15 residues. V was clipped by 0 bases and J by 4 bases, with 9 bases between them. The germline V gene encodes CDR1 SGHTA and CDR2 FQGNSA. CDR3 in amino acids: CASSLAPGNNEKLFF. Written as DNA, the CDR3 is TGTGCCAGCAGCTTAGCTCCGGGCAATAATGAAAAACTGTTTTTT.

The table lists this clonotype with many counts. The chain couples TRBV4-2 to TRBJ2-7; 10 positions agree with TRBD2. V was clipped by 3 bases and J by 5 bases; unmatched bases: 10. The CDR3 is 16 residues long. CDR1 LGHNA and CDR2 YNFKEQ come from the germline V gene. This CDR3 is CASSQVSGRILHEQYF. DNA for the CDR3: TGTGCCAGCAGCCAGGTTAGCGGGAGGATTCTCCACGAGCAGTACTTC.

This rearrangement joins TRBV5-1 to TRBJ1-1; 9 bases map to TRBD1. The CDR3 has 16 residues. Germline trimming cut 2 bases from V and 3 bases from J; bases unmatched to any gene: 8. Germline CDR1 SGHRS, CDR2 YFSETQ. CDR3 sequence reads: CASSFGNRGLDTEAFF. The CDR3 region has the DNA TGCGCCAGCAGCTTTGGTAACAGGGGGCTGGACACTGAAGCTTTCTTT. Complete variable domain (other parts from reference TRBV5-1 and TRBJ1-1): KAGVTQTPRYLIKTRGQQVTLSCSPISGHRSVSWYQQTPGQGLQFLFEYFSETQRNKGNFPGRFSGRQFSNSRSEMNVSTLELGDSALYLCASSFGNRGLDTEAFFGQGTRLTVV.